This section outlines one T cell receptor beta chain sequence together with its context. The data were taken from a study of shared clonotypes between healthy human individuals. Terminally differentiated effector memory CD45RA+ cells were left out of the naive CD8 fraction, which was CD45RO-negative and positively selected for CCR7. The assay was immunoSEQ multiplex PCR, and TCRdb's table has in-frame clones only and misses some. In the table there are around 2,000,000 clones, about 95% of which are singletons. This CDR3 region has 13 residues. Germline V gene lookup returns CDR1 MNHEY and CDR2 SVGAGI. Trimming took off 2 bases at V and 9 bases at J, with 8 bases between the two ends.

The sequence was collected from a man aged 18-30 years in good health. The chain carries TRBV6-5 and TRBJ1-6; D is uncertain. The specimen was naive CD8+ T cells sorted from blood. The CDR3, as DNA: TGTGCCAGCAGTTACGGGGAAGGTTCACCCCTCCACTTT. Translated: CASSYGEGSPLHF.